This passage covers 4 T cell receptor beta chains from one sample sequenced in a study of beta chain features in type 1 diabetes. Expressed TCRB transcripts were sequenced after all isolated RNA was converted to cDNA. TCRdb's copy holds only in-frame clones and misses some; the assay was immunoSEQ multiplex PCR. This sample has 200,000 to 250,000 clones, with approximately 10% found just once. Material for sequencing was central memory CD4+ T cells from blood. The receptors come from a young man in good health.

This chain's CDR3 is CAWSGGSGTYEQYF. The CDR3 bases are TGTGCCTGGAGTGGAGGTAGCGGTACCTACGAGCAGTACTTC. The chain employs TRBV30 and TRBJ2-7, with D possibly TRBD2 on 6 matching bases. Trimming took 1 base from V and 2 from J, leaving 12 bases between them. CDR1 and CDR2 (germline): GTSNPN, SVGIG (reference sequence). CDR3 length equals 14 residues.

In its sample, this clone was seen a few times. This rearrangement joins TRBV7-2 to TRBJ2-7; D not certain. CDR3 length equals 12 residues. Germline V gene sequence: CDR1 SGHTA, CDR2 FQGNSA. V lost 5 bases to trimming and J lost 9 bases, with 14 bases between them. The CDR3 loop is CASSRAGTGQYF. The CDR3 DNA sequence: TGTGCCAGCAGCCGGGCCGGTACGGGGCAGTACTTC.

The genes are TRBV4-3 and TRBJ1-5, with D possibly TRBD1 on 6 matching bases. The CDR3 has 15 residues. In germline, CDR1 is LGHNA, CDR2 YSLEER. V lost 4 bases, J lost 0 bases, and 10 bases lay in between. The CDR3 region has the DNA TGCGCCAGCAGCCGGGGACACAATAGCAATCAGCCCCAGCATTTT. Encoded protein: CASSRGHNSNQPQHF.

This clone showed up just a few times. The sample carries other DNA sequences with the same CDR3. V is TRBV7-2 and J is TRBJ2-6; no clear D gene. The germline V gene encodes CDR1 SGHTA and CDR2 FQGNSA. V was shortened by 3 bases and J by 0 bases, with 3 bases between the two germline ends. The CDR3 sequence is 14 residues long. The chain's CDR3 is CASSLDSGANVLTF. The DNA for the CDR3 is TGTGCCAGCAGCTTGGACTCTGGGGCCAACGTCCTGACTTTC. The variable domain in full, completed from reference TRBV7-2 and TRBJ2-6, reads GAGVSQSPSNKVTEKGKDVELRCDPISGHTALYWYRQSLGQGLEFLIYFQGNSAPDKSGLPSDRFSAERTGGSVSTLTIQRTQQEDSAVYLCASSLDSGANVLTFGAGSRLTVL.